This TCR beta chain was recovered during a study of cytomegalovirus exposure and HLA in healthy donors. Across the study: Ancestry clustering placed more than 80% of about 400 genotyped donors in the Caucasian-associated cluster. Findings and caveats of the study: TCR beta V- and J-gene trimming was later associated with a missense DCLRE1C variant. Upon later analysis, TCR association rates were observed to vary by HLA locus, being highest for DRB1 and lowest for HLA-C.

This clone came up once. What it binds is not known. The J segment lost 2 bases and the V segment lost 1 base, leaving 2 bases of the junction unmatched. Germline CDR1 reads SEHNR; CDR2 reads FQNEAQ (reference sequence). This CDR3 contains 14 residues. Primers included in the PCR were 60 Vbeta and 13 Jbeta primers. Only in-frame clones appear in the TCRdb table, and some are missing; sequencing was by immunoSEQ multiplex PCR. This table holds approximately 120,000 clones, 77% found once. The sample was PBMCs. V usage is TRBV7-9 and J usage is TRBJ2-7, with 7 nucleotides matching TRBD2. The receptor's source is a man aged 35 to 55 in good health and CMV-seropositive. For the CDR3, the DNA is TGTGCCAGCAGCTTAGGCGGGGGAACCTACGAGCAGTACTTC. Encoded protein: CASSLGGGTYEQYF.